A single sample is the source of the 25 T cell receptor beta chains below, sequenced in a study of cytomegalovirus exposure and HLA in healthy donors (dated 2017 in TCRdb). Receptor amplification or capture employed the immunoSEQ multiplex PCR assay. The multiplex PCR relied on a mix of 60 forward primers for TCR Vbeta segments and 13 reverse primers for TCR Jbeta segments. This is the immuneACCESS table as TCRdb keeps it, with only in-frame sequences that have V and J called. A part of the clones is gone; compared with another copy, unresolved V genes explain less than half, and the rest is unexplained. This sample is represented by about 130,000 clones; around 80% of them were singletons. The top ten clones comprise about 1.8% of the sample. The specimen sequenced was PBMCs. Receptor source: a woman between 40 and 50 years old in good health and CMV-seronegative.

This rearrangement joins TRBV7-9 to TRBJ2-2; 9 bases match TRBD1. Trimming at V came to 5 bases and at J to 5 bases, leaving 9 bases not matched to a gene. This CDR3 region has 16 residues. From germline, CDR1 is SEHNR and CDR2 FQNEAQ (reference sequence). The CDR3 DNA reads TGTGCCAGCAGCCAACGGGACAGGGAGGCGACCGGGGAGCTGTTTTTT. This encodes CASSQRDREATGELFF.

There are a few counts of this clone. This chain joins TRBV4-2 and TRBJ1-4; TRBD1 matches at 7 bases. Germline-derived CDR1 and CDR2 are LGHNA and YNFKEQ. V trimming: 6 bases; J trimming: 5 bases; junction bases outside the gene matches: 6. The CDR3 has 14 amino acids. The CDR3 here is CASSVGQANEKLFF. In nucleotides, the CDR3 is TGTGCCAGCAGTGTTGGACAGGCGAATGAAAAACTGTTTTTT.

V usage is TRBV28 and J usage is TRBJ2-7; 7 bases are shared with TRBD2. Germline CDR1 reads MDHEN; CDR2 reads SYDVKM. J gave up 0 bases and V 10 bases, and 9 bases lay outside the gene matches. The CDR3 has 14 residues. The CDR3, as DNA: TGTGCCACCTCCTTGGCGGGAGACTCCTACGAGCAGTACTTC. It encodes CATSLAGDSYEQYF.

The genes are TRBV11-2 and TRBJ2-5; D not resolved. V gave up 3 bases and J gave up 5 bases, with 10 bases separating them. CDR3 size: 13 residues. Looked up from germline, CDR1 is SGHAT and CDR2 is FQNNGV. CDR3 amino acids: CASSFASWETQYF. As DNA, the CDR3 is TGTGCCAGCAGCTTCGCGAGCTGGGAGACCCAGTACTTC.

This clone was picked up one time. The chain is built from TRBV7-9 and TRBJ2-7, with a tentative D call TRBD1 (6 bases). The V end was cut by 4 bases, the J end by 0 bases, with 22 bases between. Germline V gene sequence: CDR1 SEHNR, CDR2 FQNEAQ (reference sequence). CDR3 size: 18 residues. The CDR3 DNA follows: TGTGCCAGCAGCTCCCTTAGTGCTTCGACAGGCCGCTCCTACGAGCAGTACTTC. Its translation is CASSSLSASTGRSYEQYF.

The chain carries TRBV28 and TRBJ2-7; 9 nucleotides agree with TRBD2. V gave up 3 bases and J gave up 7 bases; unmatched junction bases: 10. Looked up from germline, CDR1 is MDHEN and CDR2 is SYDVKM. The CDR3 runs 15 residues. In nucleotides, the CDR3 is TGTGCCAGCAGTTTTAGGGCGGGAGGGGCGGTAGAGCAGTACTTC. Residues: CASSFRAGGAVEQYF.

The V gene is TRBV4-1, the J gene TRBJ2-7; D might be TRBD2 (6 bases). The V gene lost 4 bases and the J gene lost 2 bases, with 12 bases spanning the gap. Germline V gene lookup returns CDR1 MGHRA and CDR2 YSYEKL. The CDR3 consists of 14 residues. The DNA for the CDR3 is TGCGCCAGCAGCCCCACCGGGACTGCCTACGAGCAGTACTTC. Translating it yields CASSPTGTAYEQYF.

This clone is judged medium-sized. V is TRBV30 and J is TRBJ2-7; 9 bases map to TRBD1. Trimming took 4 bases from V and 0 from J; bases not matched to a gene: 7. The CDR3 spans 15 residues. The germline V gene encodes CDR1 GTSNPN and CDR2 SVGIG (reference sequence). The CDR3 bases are TGTGCCTGGAACAGGGGGCAGCTTAGCTCCTACGAGCAGTACTTC. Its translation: CAWNRGQLSSYEQYF.

This chain's CDR3 is CASRPGNSGNTIYF. CDR3 DNA sequence: TGTGCCAGCAGGCCGGGTAACTCTGGAAACACCATATATTTT. The genes are TRBV6-6 and TRBJ1-3; D gene unclear. Germline assignment: CDR1 MNHNY and CDR2 SVGAGI (reference sequence). The CDR3 runs 14 residues. Trimming removed 6 bases from V and 0 bases from J, with 9 bases in between.

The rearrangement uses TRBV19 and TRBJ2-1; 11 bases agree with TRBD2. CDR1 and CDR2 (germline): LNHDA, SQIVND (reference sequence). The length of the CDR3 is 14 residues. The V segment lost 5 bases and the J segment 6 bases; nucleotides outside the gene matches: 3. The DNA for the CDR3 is TGTGCCAGTAGTCAACTAGCGGGAGCCAATGAGCAGTTCTTC. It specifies CASSQLAGANEQFF.

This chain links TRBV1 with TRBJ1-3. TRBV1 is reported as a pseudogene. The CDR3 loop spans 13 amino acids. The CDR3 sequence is CTSSVYSGNTIYF. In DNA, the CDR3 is TGCACCAGCAGCGTTTACTCTGGAAACACCATATATTTT.

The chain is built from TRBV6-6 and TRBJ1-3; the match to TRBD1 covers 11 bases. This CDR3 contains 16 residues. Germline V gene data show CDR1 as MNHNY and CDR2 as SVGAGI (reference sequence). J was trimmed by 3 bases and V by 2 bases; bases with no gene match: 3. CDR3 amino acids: CASSYGTGGGGNTIYF. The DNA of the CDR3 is TGTGCCAGCAGTTACGGGACAGGGGGAGGTGGAAACACCATATATTTT.

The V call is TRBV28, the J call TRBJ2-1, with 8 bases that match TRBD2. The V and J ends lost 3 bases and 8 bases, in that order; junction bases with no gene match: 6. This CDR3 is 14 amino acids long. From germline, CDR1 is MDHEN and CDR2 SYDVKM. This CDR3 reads CASSFSGGGDEQFF. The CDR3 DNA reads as TGTGCCAGCAGTTTCAGCGGGGGAGGGGATGAGCAGTTCTTC.

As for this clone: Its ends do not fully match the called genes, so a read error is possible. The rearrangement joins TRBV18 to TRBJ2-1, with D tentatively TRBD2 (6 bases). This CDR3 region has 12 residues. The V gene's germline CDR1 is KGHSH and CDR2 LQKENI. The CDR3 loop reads CASSPPAGSRLF. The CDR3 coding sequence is TGTGCCAGCTCACCACCGGCGGGGTCTAGGCTCTTC.

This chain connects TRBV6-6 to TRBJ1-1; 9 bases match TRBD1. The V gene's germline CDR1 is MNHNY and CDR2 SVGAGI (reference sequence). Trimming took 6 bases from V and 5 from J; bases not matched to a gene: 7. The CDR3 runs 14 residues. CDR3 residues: CASSQGQGGTEAFF. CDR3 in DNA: TGTGCCAGCAGCCAGGGACAGGGTGGGACTGAAGCTTTCTTT.

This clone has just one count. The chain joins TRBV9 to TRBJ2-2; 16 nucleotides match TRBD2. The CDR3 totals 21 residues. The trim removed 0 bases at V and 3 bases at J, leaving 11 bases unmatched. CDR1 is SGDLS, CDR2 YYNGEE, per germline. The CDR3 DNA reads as TGTGCCAGCAGCGTAGTCGGGACTAGCGGGAGGGGGACTGTTGACACCGGGGAGCTGTTTTTT. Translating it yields CASSVVGTSGRGTVDTGELFF.

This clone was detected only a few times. CDR3 DNA sequence: TGTGCCACCTCGGGGCTAGCGGACTACAATGAGCAGTTCTTC. The encoded protein is CATSGLADYNEQFF. The V and J genes are TRBV28 and TRBJ2-1; 7 bases line up with TRBD2. The germline gives CDR1 MDHEN, CDR2 SYDVKM. The CDR3 has 14 amino acids. Trimming at V came to 10 bases and at J to 3 bases, leaving 9 bases not matched to a gene.

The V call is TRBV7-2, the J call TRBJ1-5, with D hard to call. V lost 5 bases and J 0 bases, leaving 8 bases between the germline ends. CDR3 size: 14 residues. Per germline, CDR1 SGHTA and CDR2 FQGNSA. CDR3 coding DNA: TGTGCCAGCAGCCCCTTTTATAGCAATCAGCCCCAGCATTTT. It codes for CASSPFYSNQPQHF.

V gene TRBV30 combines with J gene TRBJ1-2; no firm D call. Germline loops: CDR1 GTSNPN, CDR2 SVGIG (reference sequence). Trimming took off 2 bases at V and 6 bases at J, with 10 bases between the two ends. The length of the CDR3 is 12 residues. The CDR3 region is CAWSYGQNGYTF. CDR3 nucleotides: TGTGCCTGGAGTTATGGGCAGAATGGCTACACCTTC.

DNA of the CDR3: TGCGCCAGCAGCTTGAGTAGCGGGGGCCTCAATGAGCAGTTCTTC. It translates to CASSLSSGGLNEQFF. V usage is TRBV5-1 and J usage is TRBJ2-1, with 9 bases aligning to TRBD2. The junction had 5 bases not matched to a gene; V was cut back by 1 base and J by 6 bases. Germline CDR1 SGHRS, CDR2 YFSETQ. The CDR3 spans 15 residues.

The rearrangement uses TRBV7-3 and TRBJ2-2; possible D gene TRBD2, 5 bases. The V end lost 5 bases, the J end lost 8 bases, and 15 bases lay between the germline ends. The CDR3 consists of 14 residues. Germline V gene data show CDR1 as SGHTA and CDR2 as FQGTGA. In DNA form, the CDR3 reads TGTGCCAGCAGCGAGGACTCTGGTGTGGGGGAGCTGTTTTTT. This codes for CASSEDSGVGELFF.

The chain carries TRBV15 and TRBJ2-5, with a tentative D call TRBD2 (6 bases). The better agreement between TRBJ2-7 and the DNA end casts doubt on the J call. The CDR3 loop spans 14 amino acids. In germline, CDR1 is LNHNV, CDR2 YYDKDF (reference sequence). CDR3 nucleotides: TGTGCCACCAGCAGAGAAGGGGAGGTCCGCGAGCAGTACTTC. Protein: CATSREGEVREQYF.

CDR3 residues: CASSLALVDGLTF. Here the CDR3 DNA reads TGCGCCAGCAGCTTGGCGCTAGTAGACGGCCTGACTTTC. This chain links TRBV5-1 with TRBJ2-6, with D hard to call. V gave up 0 bases and J gave up 15 bases, with 13 bases separating them. Germline V lookup: CDR1 SGHRS, CDR2 YFSETQ. The CDR3 is 13 amino acids.

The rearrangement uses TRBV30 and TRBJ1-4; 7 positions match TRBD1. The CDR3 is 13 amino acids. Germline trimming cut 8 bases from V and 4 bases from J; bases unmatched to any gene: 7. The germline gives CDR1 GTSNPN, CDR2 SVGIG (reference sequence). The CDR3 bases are TGTGCCGGCACCGGGACAGTTAATGAAAAACTGTTTTTT. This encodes CAGTGTVNEKLFF.

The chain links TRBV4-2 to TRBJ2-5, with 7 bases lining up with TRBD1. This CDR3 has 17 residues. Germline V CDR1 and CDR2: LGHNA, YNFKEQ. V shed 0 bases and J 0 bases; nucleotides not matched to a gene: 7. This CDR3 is CASSQEGGGRNQETQYF. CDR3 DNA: TGTGCCAGCAGCCAAGAAGGGGGCGGTCGGAACCAAGAGACCCAGTACTTC.